This entry concerns a single T cell receptor beta chain. This clonotype was detected a few times. Its antigen is unknown. Qualities for individual bases were not recorded, and no much larger clone is one base off. These data come from a study of Graves' ophthalmopathy and Graves' hyperthyroidism listed by TCRdb under 2018. Notes on the research overall: Peripheral blood was collected at initial diagnosis, before any treatment. The study used TCR beta repertoire signatures to distinguish Graves' ophthalmopathy from Graves' hyperthyroidism and to predict progression to ophthalmopathy. In total, 135 blood samples were TCR-sequenced: 40 to 45 ophthalmopathy, under 80 hyperthyroidism and around 17 hyperthyroidism-to-ophthalmopathy patients. To explore V-J signatures distinguishing ophthalmopathy from hyperthyroidism, a discovery set of approximately 100 patients (roughly 45 ophthalmopathy, some 57 stable hyperthyroidism) was enrolled. For independent validation, a separate cohort was made up of 18 hyperthyroidism patients plus 17 patients who later progressed from hyperthyroidism to ophthalmopathy. T-cell repertoires of thyroid tissue and blood were compared in about six hyperthyroidism patients. Following sampling, methimazole starting at 30 mg daily was administered to hyperthyroidism patients, and high-dose intravenous methylprednisolone was administered to ophthalmopathy patients. The 100 or so discovery patients were divided at random into training and test sets in a 7:3 ratio.

For repertoire sequencing, the TCR beta CDR3 regions were amplified from RNA transcripts. HTBI primers and the Qiagen OneStep RT-PCR kit were used in a first-round RT-PCR, which was followed by a second-round multiplex PCR, size selection and purification. Sequencing of the libraries was carried out on an Illumina HiSeq2000 in paired-end mode with 100 bp reads. The paper's processing steps were these. SOAPnuke was used for read processing, and reads with adapters, uncalled bases, a mean Phred below 15, or no exact constant-primer or identifier match were discarded. COPE v1.2.5 was used to merge high-quality paired reads. Clonotypes were defined as unique nucleotide sequences and were aligned to IMGT TRB V, D and J references using MiTCR v1.1. The analysis was limited to V-J combinations with a frequency above 0.0001, which together covered 99.2% of repertoires. For each V-J combination, a TCR clonal expansion and chaos score was defined as the ratio of F50 clonal expansion to chaos observed in the TCRdist matrix. Welch's t-statistics and random forest were used to narrow the features down to around 13 V-J combinations, which were then fed into a naive Bayes classifier. The similarity between thyroid and blood repertoires was quantified using the Morisita-Horn index. TCRdb ran its own pipeline on the public reads, namely fastp trimming at Q25 and MiXCR clone calling, and kept in-frame beta chains. A single entry per CDR3 protein holds the most common genes and DNA from its merged rows. The V and J calls here are based on TCRdb, not the publication. The sample table records 200,000 to 250,000 distinct CDR3 sequences; approximately 21% of these occur just once. The ten biggest clones cover about 40% of the sample.

Ophthalmopathy patients were characterized by moderately to severely active disease, a Clinical Activity Score of at least 3, a NOSPECS grade of at least 4, and a disease duration under 3 months. Patients were excluded if they had other autoimmune diseases, uncontrolled infections, pregnancy or lactation. Diagnosis was based on clinical symptoms, serum thyroxine, TRAb, thyroid ultrasound and orbital computed tomography. PBMCs were isolated from about 10 ml of fresh peripheral blood by Ficoll-Paque density gradient centrifugation. Trizol reagent was used to extract the total RNA, and its quality was then checked on an Agilent 2100 Bioanalyzer. Study-level results and caveats: In validation, the model predicted ophthalmopathy progression with about 71% sensitivity and 72.22% specificity; some 13 predicted patients were CT-confirmed with GO in a median of about 6.1 months. Most of the expanded thyroid clonotypes with a frequency above 0.001 were also detected in blood, and it was suggested that the thyroid immune response may be reflected by blood repertoires. No statistical method was used to set the sample size in advance, and the investigators knew which group each participant was assigned to. The 13-signature model separated ophthalmopathy from stable hyperthyroidism with 85% to 90% sensitivity and roughly 84% specificity in cross-validation, and 80%/75% in the test set.

The source of this sequence is a woman aged 50 to 65 with Graves' ophthalmopathy. Donor details come from another sample of the same person, matched by shared clones. The specimen sequenced was peripheral blood.

The base sequence is TGTGCCAGCAGCTTAACGGGGACGCTTCTCTACTTC. This is translated as CASSLTGTLLYF. The V gene is TRBV11-2 and the J gene is TRBJ2-7; the D call is possibly TRBD1 or TRBD2, each sharing 5 bases. The CDR1 and CDR2 encoded by the germline V gene are SGHAT and FQNNGV. Including the terminal cysteine and phenylalanine, the CDR3 comprises 12 residues. CDR3 DNA only is kept here, 36 bases in frame from base 1. Between the V and J ends, shortened by 2 bases and 13 bases respectively, the junction contains 15 bases.